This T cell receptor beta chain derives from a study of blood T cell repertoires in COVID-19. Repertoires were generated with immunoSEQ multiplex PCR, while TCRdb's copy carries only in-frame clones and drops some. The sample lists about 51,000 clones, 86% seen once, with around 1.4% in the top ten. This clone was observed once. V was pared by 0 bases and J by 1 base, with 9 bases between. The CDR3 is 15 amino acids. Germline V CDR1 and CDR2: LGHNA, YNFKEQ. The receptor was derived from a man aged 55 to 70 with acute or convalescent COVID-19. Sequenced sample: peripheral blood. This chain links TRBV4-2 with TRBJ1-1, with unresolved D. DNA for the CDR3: TGTGCCAGCAGCCAAGATCGTTGGAGGAACACTGAAGCTTTCTTT. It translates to CASSQDRWRNTEAFF.